What follows are 4 T cell receptor beta chains derived from one specimen sequenced in a study of T cell changes during pregnancy in multiple sclerosis. Profiled with immunoSEQ multiplex PCR; TCRdb holds only in-frame clones, not every one. Altogether under 100,000 clones are present, approximately 90% being singletons, with the ten largest covering around 2%. The sample here was peripheral blood, taken in the first trimester of pregnancy. The origin of the receptors is a female donor in good health, enrolled as a control in a pregnancy study.

The chain employs TRBV2 and TRBJ1-4; TRBD1 is a possible D gene (6 bases). The CDR3 length is 12 residues. Per the germline V gene, CDR1 is SNHLY and CDR2 is FYNNEI. V was cut by 7 bases and J by 7 bases, with 10 bases left in between. The CDR3 nucleotides read TGTGCCAGCAATCAGGGGCTTGAAAAACTGTTTTTT. It encodes CASNQGLEKLFF.

The chain employs TRBV7-2 and TRBJ1-5, with 8 bases matching TRBD1. The CDR3 totals 15 residues. Germline CDR1 reads SGHTA; CDR2 reads FQGNSA. V shed 4 bases and J 3 bases; nucleotides not matched to a gene: 5. This CDR3 reads CASSYQGAFNQPQHF. CDR3 coding DNA: TGTGCCAGCAGCTACCAGGGGGCCTTCAATCAGCCCCAGCATTTT.

The chain recombines TRBV7-9 with TRBJ1-1; D gene uncertain. The CDR3 runs 14 residues. Germline V gene data show CDR1 as SEHNR and CDR2 as FQNEAQ (reference sequence). Trimming removed 3 bases at V and 2 bases at J, with 10 bases between. CDR3 region: CASSLGDGNTEAFF. CDR3 nucleotide sequence: TGTGCCAGCAGCTTGGGAGACGGTAACACTGAAGCTTTCTTT.

The rearrangement joins TRBV5-1 to TRBJ2-7; D is possibly TRBD1 (5 bases). CDR3 length equals 14 residues. Between the trimmed V and J ends, which lost 1 base and 5 bases, there was a span of 13 bases. The germline V gene has CDR1 SGHRS and CDR2 YFSETQ. The CDR3 sequence: CASSLKGVTDEQYF. CDR3 DNA sequence: TGCGCCAGCAGCTTGAAAGGGGTCACTGACGAGCAGTACTTC.